A selection of T cell receptor beta chains follows, all from one sample in a study of cytomegalovirus exposure and HLA in healthy donors. Sequenced by immunoSEQ multiplex PCR; TCRdb stores in-frame clones only, minus some. In the table there are approximately 160,000 clones, approximately 86% of which are singletons. Specimen: PBMCs. Every receptor here comes from a young woman in good health and CMV-seronegative. The CDR3 runs from the conserved cysteine through the conserved F or W. The order of the fields is CDR3 protein, CDR3 DNA, V gene, J gene, clone size, CDR3 length, D gene. A D gene is named only where the DNA matches it firmly. Size is omitted from some rows. Given values are once, few, many or a class for expanded clones.

CASSVEQGSYGYTF	TGTGCCAGCAGCGTTGAACAGGGATCCTATGGCTACACCTTC	TRBV9	TRBJ1-2	.	14	.
CASSENVGAQYEQYF	TGTGCCAGCAGTGAAAATGTAGGAGCCCAATACGAGCAGTACTTC	TRBV2	TRBJ2-7	.	15	.
CAIPDRVKEKLYGYTF	TGTGCCATCCCGGACAGGGTAAAGGAGAAACTCTATGGCTACACCTTC	TRBV10-3	TRBJ1-2	.	16	TRBD1
CASSPLPAGAGTDTQYF	TGCGCCAGCAGCCCCCTCCCAGCGGGAGCGGGGACAGATACGCAGTATTTT	TRBV4-3	TRBJ2-3	once	17	TRBD2
CASSEAQGRAGNTIYF	TGTGCCAGCAGTGAAGCCCAGGGTAGGGCTGGAAACACCATATATTTT	TRBV6-1	TRBJ1-3	.	16	.
CASSVVLDTEAFF	TGTGCCAGCAGCGTAGTTTTAGACACTGAAGCTTTCTTT	TRBV9	TRBJ1-1	.	13	.
CASSIQGPGNTIYF	TGTGCCAGTAGTATCCAGGGTCCTGGAAACACCATATATTTT	TRBV19	TRBJ1-3	few	14	.
CSGRQYTEAFF	TGCAGCGGGCGACAGTACACTGAAGCTTTCTTT	TRBV29-1	TRBJ1-1	once	11	.
CASSLVLGTNTEAFF	TGTGCCAGCAGTTTAGTACTAGGAACGAACACTGAAGCTTTCTTT	TRBV27	TRBJ1-1	once	15	.
CASRGPQGIQYF	TGCGCCAGCAGGGGTCCTCAGGGCATTCAGTACTTC	TRBV4-3	TRBJ2-4	once	12	.
CASSTPDGGDQETQYF	TGTGCCAGTAGTACCCCAGACGGGGGAGACCAAGAGACCCAGTACTTC	TRBV19	TRBJ2-5	.	16	.
CASSSGTGEAFF	TGTGCCAGCAGCTCCGGGACAGGTGAAGCTTTCTTT	TRBV5-4	TRBJ1-1	once	12	TRBD1
CASSQDSNTEAFF	TGTGCCAGCAGCCAGGACTCGAACACTGAAGCTTTCTTT	TRBV28	TRBJ1-1	.	13	.
CASSSYSTNEKLFF	TGTGCCAGCAGCTCGTACAGTACAAATGAAAAACTGTTTTTT	TRBV7-2	TRBJ1-4	.	14	.
CASSPGLAGGTGETQYF	TGTGCCAGCAGCCCCGGACTAGCGGGAGGGACGGGAGAGACCCAGTACTTC	TRBV11-2	TRBJ2-5	.	17	TRBD2
CASSVYTRNYGYTF	TGTGCCAGCAGTGTTTATACACGTAACTATGGCTACACCTTC	TRBV6-1	TRBJ1-2	.	14	.
CASGLVDTTWEKLFF	TGTGCTAGTGGTCTCGTTGACACAACATGGGAAAAACTGTTTTTT	TRBV12-5	TRBJ1-4	.	15	.
CASSSSTGTKETQYF	TGTGCCAGCAGCTCGAGTACCGGGACAAAAGAGACCCAGTACTTC	TRBV7-6	TRBJ2-5	.	15	.
CASSLFSTGNDPIRLFF	TGTGCCAGCAGTCTCTTCTCAACAGGGAACGACCCAATAAGGCTGTTTTTT	TRBV27	TRBJ1-4	.	17	.
CASSLGPRLAESYNEQFF	TGTGCCAGCAGCTTAGGCCCGAGACTAGCGGAATCCTACAATGAGCAGTTCTTC	TRBV11-3	TRBJ2-1	.	18	TRBD2
CASSLLQNNSPLHF	TGCGCCAGCAGCTTGCTACAGAATAATTCACCCCTCCACTTT	TRBV5-1	TRBJ1-6	.	14	.
CASSPRRRGGRETQYF	TGTGCCAGCAGCCCCCGGCGGAGGGGCGGAAGAGAGACCCAGTACTTC	TRBV11-2	TRBJ2-5	.	16	.
CASSHRGVRVHEQYF	TGTGCCAGCTCACACCGGGGGGTAAGAGTCCACGAGCAGTACTTC	TRBV18	TRBJ2-7	.	15	TRBD2
CASSLNGPGGGYTF	TGTGCCAGCAGCTTAAACGGCCCCGGAGGTGGCTACACCTTC	TRBV7-3	TRBJ1-2	.	14	.
CASELTGGNTEAFF	TGTGCCAGCGAGTTGACAGGAGGGAACACTGAAGCTTTCTTT	TRBV7-2	TRBJ1-1	.	14	.
CATSSQRGGYNEQFF	TGTGCCACCAGCAGTCAGCGGGGGGGCTACAATGAGCAGTTCTTC	TRBV15	TRBJ2-1	.	15	TRBD2
CASSLPTRGGGELFF	TGCGCCAGCAGCTTACCCACCCGCGGAGGTGGGGAGCTGTTTTTT	TRBV5-1	TRBJ2-2	.	15	.
CASSPAGIGTEAFF	TGTGCCAGCAGCCCCGCAGGGATAGGCACTGAAGCTTTCTTT	TRBV27	TRBJ1-1	.	14	.
CASSEPGDQVYGYTF	TGTGCCAGCAGTGAACCGGGGGACCAGGTCTATGGCTACACCTTC	TRBV6-1	TRBJ1-2	.	15	.
CASSGRGGRGETQYF	TGTGCCAGCAGTGGTCGGGGGGGCCGGGGGGAGACCCAGTACTTC	TRBV2	TRBJ2-5	once	15	TRBD2
CASLAGEETQYF	TGTGCCAGCCTAGCGGGGGAAGAGACCCAGTACTTC	TRBV6-6	TRBJ2-5	once	12	TRBD2
CASSLVIKGGVGNSPLHF	TGTGCCAGCAGTTTAGTTATTAAAGGGGGAGTAGGGAATTCACCCCTCCACTTT	TRBV27	TRBJ1-6	.	18	.
CAWRSGGADTQYF	TGTGCCTGGAGATCGGGGGGGGCAGATACGCAGTATTTT	TRBV30	TRBJ2-3	.	13	TRBD2
CASSSQRGEQFF	TGTGCCAGCAGCTCCCAGCGGGGGGAGCAGTTCTTC	TRBV7-2	TRBJ2-1	.	12	TRBD2
CAVHRGPNTEAFF	TGTGCCGTTCACAGGGGACCGAACACTGAAGCTTTCTTT	TRBV6-5	TRBJ1-1	.	13	TRBD1
CASSISGPSYNEQFF	TGTGCCAGTAGTATCAGCGGACCCTCCTACAATGAGCAGTTCTTC	TRBV19	TRBJ2-1	.	15	.
CASAWGGAGTDTQYF	TGTGCCAGTGCTTGGGGGGGGGCTGGCACAGATACGCAGTATTTT	TRBV2	TRBJ2-3	.	15	.
CASSEEARVGYEQYF	TGTGCCAGCAGTGAGGAGGCCCGGGTGGGCTACGAGCAGTACTTC	TRBV2	TRBJ2-7	once	15	.
CASSLTGNTEAFF	TGTGCCAGCAGCTTAACAGGGAACACTGAAGCTTTCTTT	TRBV7-6	TRBJ1-1	.	13	.
CASSPTVAGNEQYF	TGTGCCAGCTCTCCTACGGTAGCGGGAAACGAGCAGTACTTC	TRBV18	TRBJ2-7	.	14	TRBD2
CSVVIQPVLNTEAFF	TGCAGCGTTGTAATACAGCCGGTTTTGAACACTGAAGCTTTCTTT	TRBV29-1	TRBJ1-1	.	15	.
CSVTDGYTEAFF	TGCAGCGTTACCGACGGGTACACTGAAGCTTTCTTT	TRBV29-1	TRBJ1-1	.	12	.
CASSGRTAPYEQYF	TGTGCCAGCAGCGGAAGGACAGCACCCTACGAGCAGTACTTC	TRBV11-3	TRBJ2-7	.	14	.
CASSLGQYTEAFF	TGTGCCAGCAGTTTGGGACAGTACACTGAAGCTTTCTTT	TRBV27	TRBJ1-1	once	13	TRBD1
CASSTEYYEQYF	TGTGCCAGCAGTACGGAGTACTACGAGCAGTACTTC	TRBV6-1	TRBJ2-7	.	12	.
CASSLQKGLAFVEGQFF	TGTGCCAGCAGCTTACAAAAAGGGCTAGCGTTCGTAGAAGGGCAGTTCTTC	TRBV7-9	TRBJ2-1	.	17	.
CASSPKKFVGVGQETQYF	TGTGCCAGCAGCCCAAAAAAGTTCGTAGGGGTGGGCCAAGAGACCCAGTACTTC	TRBV7-2	TRBJ2-5	.	18	.
CASSSRVVSYNSPLHF	TGTGCCAGTAGTTCCCGAGTTGTCTCCTATAATTCACCCCTCCACTTT	TRBV19	TRBJ1-6	.	16	.
CASSIDNDYGYTF	TGCGCCAGCAGCATCGACAACGACTATGGCTACACCTTC	TRBV5-1	TRBJ1-2	once	13	.
CASSQDLGLYTSYEQYF	TGCGCCAGCAGCCAAGACCTTGGACTTTACACTTCCTACGAGCAGTACTTC	TRBV4-1	TRBJ2-7	.	17	.
CASSSQGAVNGYTF	TGCGCCAGCAGCTCTCAGGGGGCAGTGAATGGCTACACCTTC	TRBV5-1	TRBJ1-2	.	14	TRBD1
CASSEQGSGANVLTF	TGTGCCAGCAGCGAACAGGGCTCTGGGGCCAACGTCCTGACTTTC	TRBV5-6	TRBJ2-6	.	15	.
CASSPSTGVNTEAFF	TGTGCCAGCAGCCCTTCAACAGGGGTTAACACTGAAGCTTTCTTT	TRBV6-6	TRBJ1-1	once	15	TRBD1
CSVGGQGAGQPQHF	TGCAGCGTGGGGGGACAGGGTGCCGGCCAGCCCCAGCATTTT	TRBV29-1	TRBJ1-5	few	14	TRBD1